The 5 T cell receptor beta chains given below trace back to one sample, sequenced in a study of cytomegalovirus exposure and HLA in healthy donors. The PCR ran on 60 Vbeta and 13 Jbeta primers. The table came from immunoSEQ multiplex PCR; TCRdb's copy has only in-frame clones and leaves some out. The sample carries 150,000 to 200,000 clones, roughly 80% recorded once. Sample: PBMCs. Source of these receptors: a woman between 18 and 29 years old in good health and CMV-seronegative.

The chain combines TRBV28 with TRBJ2-5, with unresolved D. The CDR3 is 12 amino acids. The germline CDR1 and CDR2 sequences are MDHEN and SYDVKM. V gave up 2 bases and J gave up 4 bases, with 5 bases separating them. In DNA, the CDR3 is TGTGCCAGCAGTTTAATTCGAGAGACCCAGTACTTC. This translates into CASSLIRETQYF.

The V gene is TRBV6-5, the J gene TRBJ1-1; TRBD1 might be the D (6 bases). The CDR3 length is 14 residues. Trimming took off 0 bases at V and 10 bases at J, with 15 bases between the two ends. Germline CDR1 and CDR2: MNHEY and SVGAGI. CDR3 coding DNA: TGTGCCAGCAGTTACTCGGAAAAACAGGGATCAGCTTTCTTT. Amino acid sequence: CASSYSEKQGSAFF.

V is TRBV7-6 and J is TRBJ2-5; perhaps TRBD2 as D (6 bases). CDR3 length equals 15 residues. Germline assignment: CDR1 SGHVS and CDR2 FNYEAQ. Trimming stripped 1 base from V and 7 bases from J, with 16 bases between. CDR3 sequence reads: CASSLGVSGPGTQYF. The CDR3 coding sequence is TGTGCCAGCAGCTTAGGGGTTAGCGGTCCGGGGACCCAGTACTTC.

The genes are TRBV20-1 and TRBJ2-1; maybe TRBD2 (6 bases). The germline V gene has CDR1 DFQATT and CDR2 SNEGSKA (reference sequence). The CDR3 spans 11 residues. With 3 bases removed from V and 8 bases from J, the gap between germline ends came to 8 bases. CDR3 bases: TGCAGTGCTAGGCGCGGGGATGAGCAGTTCTTC. Residues: CSARRGDEQFF.

The gene calls are TRBV15 and TRBJ1-5; D is perhaps TRBD1 (6 bases). The germline V and J ends were trimmed by 1 base and 5 bases, with 12 bases remaining between them. This CDR3 has 15 residues. The germline CDR1 and CDR2 sequences are LNHNV and YYDKDF (reference sequence). For the CDR3, the DNA is TGTGCCACCAGCAGAGGTACAGGGACCTATCAGCCCCAGCATTTT. This gives the protein CATSRGTGTYQPQHF. The full variable domain, in which reference TRBV15 and TRBJ1-5 provide the parts outside the CDR3, is DAMVIQNPRYQVTQFGKPVTLSCSQTLNHNVMYWYQQKSSQAPKLLFHYYDKDFNNEADTPDNFQSRRPNTSFCFLDIRSPGLGDTAMYLCATSRGTGTYQPQHFGDGTRLSIL.